This T cell receptor beta chain comes out of a study of CD8 T cells in ankylosing spondylitis. This clonotype turned up a few times. Germline V CDR1 and CDR2: SEHNR, FQNEAQ (reference sequence). The CDR3 length is 14 residues. Deletions cut 5 bases from V and 8 bases from J, with 16 bases between. Using its own MiXCR run on the 5' RACE reads, TCRdb lists one record per CDR3 protein. The data hold around 210,000 distinct CDR3 sequences, with roughly 8.2% observed a single time. This TCR came from a female donor with ankylosing spondylitis or in good health (not recorded which). The rearrangement uses TRBV7-9 and TRBJ1-3; TRBD1 might be the D (5 bases). Source material: blood, either unsorted or a sorted T cell fraction (not recorded which). Here the CDR3 DNA reads TGTGCCAGCAGCCGCACCCTGAGAGGGGACACCATATATTTT. Its translation: CASSRTLRGDTIYF.